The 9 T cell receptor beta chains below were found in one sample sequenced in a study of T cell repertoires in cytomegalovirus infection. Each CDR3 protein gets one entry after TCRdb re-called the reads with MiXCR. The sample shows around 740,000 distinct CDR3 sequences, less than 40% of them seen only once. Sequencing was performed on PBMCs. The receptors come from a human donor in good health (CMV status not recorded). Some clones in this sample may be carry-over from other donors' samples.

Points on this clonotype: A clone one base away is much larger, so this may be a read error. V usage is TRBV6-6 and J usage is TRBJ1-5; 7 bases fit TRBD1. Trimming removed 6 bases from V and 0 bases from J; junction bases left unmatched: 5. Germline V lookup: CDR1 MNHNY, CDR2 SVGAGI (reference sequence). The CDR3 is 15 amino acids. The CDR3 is CASRPTGNSNQPQHF. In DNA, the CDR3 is TGTGCCAGCAGACCGACAGGGAATAGCAATCAGCCCCAGCATTTT.

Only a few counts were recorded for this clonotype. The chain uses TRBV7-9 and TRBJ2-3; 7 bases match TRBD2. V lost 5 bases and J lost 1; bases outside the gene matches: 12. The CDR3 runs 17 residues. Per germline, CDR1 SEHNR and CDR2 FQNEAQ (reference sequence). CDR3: CASSPGNGGRGTDTQYF. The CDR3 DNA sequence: TGTGCCAGCAGCCCGGGCAACGGGGGGAGGGGCACAGATACGCAGTATTTT.

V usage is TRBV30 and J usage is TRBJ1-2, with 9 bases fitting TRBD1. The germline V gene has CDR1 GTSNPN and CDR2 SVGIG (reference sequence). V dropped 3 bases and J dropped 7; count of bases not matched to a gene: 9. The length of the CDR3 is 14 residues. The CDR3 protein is CAWSPGQGLGGYTF. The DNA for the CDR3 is TGTGCCTGGAGCCCGGGACAGGGTCTAGGTGGCTACACCTTC.

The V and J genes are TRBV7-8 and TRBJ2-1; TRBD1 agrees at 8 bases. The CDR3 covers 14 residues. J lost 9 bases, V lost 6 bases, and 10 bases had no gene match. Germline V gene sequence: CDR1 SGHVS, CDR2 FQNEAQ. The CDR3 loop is CASSYGTGVREQFF. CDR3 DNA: TGTGCCAGCAGTTACGGGACAGGCGTGCGTGAGCAGTTCTTC.

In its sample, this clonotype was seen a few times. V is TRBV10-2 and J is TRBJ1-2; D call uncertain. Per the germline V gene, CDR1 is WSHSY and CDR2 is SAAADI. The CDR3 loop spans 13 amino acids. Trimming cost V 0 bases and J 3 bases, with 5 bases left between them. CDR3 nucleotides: TGCGCCAGCAGTGAGTCGTGGGACTATGGCTACACCTTC. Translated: CASSESWDYGYTF.

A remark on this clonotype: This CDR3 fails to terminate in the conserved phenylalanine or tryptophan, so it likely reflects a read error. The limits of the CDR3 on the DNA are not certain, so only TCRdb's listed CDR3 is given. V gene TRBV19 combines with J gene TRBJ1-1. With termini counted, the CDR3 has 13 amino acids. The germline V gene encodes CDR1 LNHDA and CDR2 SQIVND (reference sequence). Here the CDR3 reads CASRKTGKIDDFL.

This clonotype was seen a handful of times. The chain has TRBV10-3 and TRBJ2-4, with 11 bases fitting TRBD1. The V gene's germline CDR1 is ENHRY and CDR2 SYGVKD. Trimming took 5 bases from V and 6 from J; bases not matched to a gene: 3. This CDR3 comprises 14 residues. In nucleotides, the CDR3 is TGTGCCATCAGTCCCGGGACAGGGGGAAACATTCAGTACTTC. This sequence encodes CAISPGTGGNIQYF.

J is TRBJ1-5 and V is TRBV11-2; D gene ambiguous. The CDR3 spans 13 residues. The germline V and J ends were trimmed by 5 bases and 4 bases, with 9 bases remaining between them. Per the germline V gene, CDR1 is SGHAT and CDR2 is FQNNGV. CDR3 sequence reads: CASSQVLNQPQHF. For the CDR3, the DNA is TGTGCCAGCAGCCAAGTGTTGAATCAGCCCCAGCATTTT.

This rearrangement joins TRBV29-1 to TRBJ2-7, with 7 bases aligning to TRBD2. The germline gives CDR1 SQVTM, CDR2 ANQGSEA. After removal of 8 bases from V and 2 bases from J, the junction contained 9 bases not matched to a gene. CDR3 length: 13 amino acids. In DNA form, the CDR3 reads TGCAGCATCGCTGCGACTAGCCCCTACGAGCAGTACTTC. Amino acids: CSIAATSPYEQYF.